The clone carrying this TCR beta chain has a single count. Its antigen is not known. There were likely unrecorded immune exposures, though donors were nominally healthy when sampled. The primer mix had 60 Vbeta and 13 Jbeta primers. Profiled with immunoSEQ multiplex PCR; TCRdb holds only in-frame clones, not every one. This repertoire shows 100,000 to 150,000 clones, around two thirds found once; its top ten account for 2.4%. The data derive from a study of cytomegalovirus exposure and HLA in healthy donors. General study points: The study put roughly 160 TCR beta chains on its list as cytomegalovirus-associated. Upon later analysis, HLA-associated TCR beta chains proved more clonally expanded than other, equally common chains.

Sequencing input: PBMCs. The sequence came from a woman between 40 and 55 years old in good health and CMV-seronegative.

CDR3 region: CASSIGRPKGAQYF. The CDR3 coding sequence is TGTGCCAGCAGTATAGGGCGGCCAAAGGGAGCGCAGTATTTT. The chain has TRBV6-1 and TRBJ2-3; tentative D call: TRBD2 (5 bases). V was cut by 5 bases and J by 10 bases, with 19 bases left in between. This CDR3 is 14 amino acids long. The germline V gene has CDR1 MNHNS and CDR2 SASEGT.